What follows is one TCR beta chain and its context. Its binding antigen is unknown. Per-nucleotide qualities are absent, and no much larger clonotype sits a single base away. TCRbeta CDR3 regions were amplified from genomic DNA using the immunoSEQ Assay, a bias-controlled multiplex PCR. The paper's processing steps were these. The number of nucleated cells in each sample was estimated from the amplification of reference gene primers within the assay. Sequence reads were collapsed and filtered to measure the absolute abundance of every unique TCRbeta CDR3 rearrangement. For each sample, productive Simpson clonality was calculated as the square root of Simpson's diversity index over productive rearrangements. In its TCRdb copy, this immuneACCESS table keeps in-frame sequences only and misses some clones. Where compared with another copy, unresolved V genes explain less than half of these, and the others have no known cause. From that table come the V and J calls and clone size; the DNA was used to work out D and trimming. The sample table records around 400,000 clones; more than 70% of these occur just once. Roughly 1.2% of the sample is in the top ten clones.

This sample is drawn from a study of blood T cell repertoires in COVID-19 (dated by TCRdb to about 2020). Broadly, across the study: The collaborator samples originated in the United States, Italy and Spain and spanned the acute and convalescent phases of COVID-19. The material from the prospective study consisted of cDNA or gDNA derived from T cells, B-cell-depleted T cells, or PBMCs. The dataset comprised deeply sampled blood TCRbeta repertoires from subjects exposed to, actively infected with, or recovered from COVID-19. The repertoires were released in a freely available public database intended as a resource for research on the immune response to SARS-CoV-2. The samples were drawn from two sources: the first 160 participants of the ongoing ImmuneRACE study, and 1,000 to 1,500 subjects contributed by 6 global collaborators. The sample metadata nearly always contained a de-identified subject ID, COVID-19 status, age in years and sex. Where available, HLA class I and class II types were obtained from metadata supplied by the sample provider rather than from assay-based typing.

The CDR3 has 17 amino acids, counting the end cysteine and phenylalanine. Here the CDR3 DNA is all that survives: 51 bases in frame from base 1. Per the germline V gene (reference sequence), MNHEY is the CDR1 and SMNVEV is the CDR2. At the junction V is shortened by 10 bases and J by 4 bases; bases outside the gene matches: 18. Whole blood was collected in K2EDTA tubes by collaborating institutions according to the institutions' own protocols. For TCRbeta analysis, collaborators shipped samples as frozen whole blood, isolated PBMCs, or DNA extracted from either of those sample types. What the authors observed across the whole study: Clinical and demographic metadata were provided uncurated, with the amount varying by source and participant.

Specimen: peripheral blood. This TCR derives from a man in his forties or fifties with acute or convalescent COVID-19. The receptor chain draws on TRBV27 and TRBJ2-1, with 8 bases matching TRBD2. The CDR3 protein is CATSRGASGSRYNEQFF. DNA sequence: TGTGCCACCAGCCGTGGAGCCAGCGGGAGTAGGTACAATGAGCAGTTCTTC.